Each of the 16 T cell receptor beta chains below was sequenced from the same sample in a study of T cells in Graves' hyperthyroidism and ophthalmopathy (dated 2019 in TCRdb). The protocol used for the library was multiplex PCR. The instrument was an Illumina HiSeq 2000. The TCR beta CDR3 regions were amplified from RNA transcripts. A first-round RT-PCR of the TCR CDR3 used the HTBI primer set with the Qiagen OneStep RT-PCR kit. The public reads were reanalyzed by TCRdb: fastp trimming at Q25, MiXCR alignment, in-frame beta chains only. For every CDR3 protein sequence, its rows merge into one entry that carries the most common genes and DNA. This sample comprises about 480,000 distinct CDR3 sequences, roughly an eighth of them detected only once. Around a sixth of the sample comes from the top ten. Input material: blood. The receptors were sampled from a woman younger than 30 with Graves' hyperthyroidism.

In this sample, this clonotype turned up many times. CDR3 region: CASSPRITGNTGELFF. In DNA form, the CDR3 reads TGTGCCAGTAGTCCTCGCATTACAGGGAACACCGGGGAGCTGTTTTTT. The chain recombines TRBV19 with TRBJ2-2; a weak D match, TRBD1 (5 bases). Germline CDR1 LNHDA, CDR2 SQIVND (reference sequence). The CDR3 has 16 amino acids. Trimming stripped 5 bases from V and 1 base from J, with 14 bases between.

This clonotype was counted a single time. One base away lies a much larger clone, so this may be a sequencing read error. The chain uses TRBV7-9 and TRBJ1-6, with D unclear. The CDR3 has 12 residues. Germline V gene lookup returns CDR1 SEHNR and CDR2 FQNEAQ (reference sequence). CDR3 protein: CASSYQASRLHF. Here the CDR3 DNA reads TGTGCCAGCAGCTACCAGGCCTCACGCCTCCACTTT.

This clonotype was detected only a few times. The genes are TRBV7-2 and TRBJ1-2; TRBD1 is a possible D gene (5 bases). CDR1 and CDR2 from the germline V gene are SGHTA and FQGNSA. The CDR3 runs 14 residues. V lost 2 bases and J lost 3, with 10 bases in between. In DNA, the CDR3 is TGTGCCAGCAGCTTAAGCGACAGATACTATGGCTACACCTTC. Translation: CASSLSDRYYGYTF.

This clonotype was counted at least ten times. The chain recombines TRBV2 with TRBJ2-1, with D possibly matching TRBD2 (6 bases). The germline CDR1 and CDR2 sequences are SNHLY and FYNNEI. Trimming removed 6 bases from V and 7 bases from J, with 10 bases in between. The CDR3 loop spans 12 amino acids. The CDR3 nucleotides read TGTGCCAGCAGGGTTGCGGGGAATGAGCAGTTCTTC. The encoded protein is CASRVAGNEQFF.

As to this clonotype: The junction departs from germline at one end; a sequencing error may be responsible. The chain couples TRBV3-1 to TRBJ1-4; 9 bases are shared with TRBD1. The CDR3 covers 16 residues. Per germline, CDR1 LGHDT and CDR2 YNNKEL (reference sequence). The CDR3 DNA follows: TGTGCCAGCGGCCAAGATAAGGACAGGGGCTTTGAAAAACTGTTTTTT. This encodes CASGQDKDRGFEKLFF.

The table lists this clonotype with many counts. This rearrangement joins TRBV3-1 to TRBJ1-6; D not resolved. Looked up from germline, CDR1 is LGHDT and CDR2 is YNNKEL (reference sequence). The CDR3 is 11 amino acids. V was pared by 0 bases and J by 14 bases, with 5 bases between. The CDR3 is CASSQDLTLHF. The CDR3 DNA is TGTGCCAGCAGCCAAGATCTGACCCTCCACTTT.

This sequence joins TRBV15 and TRBJ1-1; 8 nucleotides match TRBD1. Trimming at V came to 3 bases and at J to 4 bases, leaving 1 base not matched to a gene. CDR1 and CDR2 from the germline V gene are LNHNV and YYDKDF (reference sequence). This CDR3 contains 13 residues. CDR3 in amino acids: CATSSDRGTEAFF. The CDR3 region has the DNA TGTGCCACCAGCAGCGACAGGGGCACTGAAGCTTTCTTT.

This clonotype was observed many times. The V and J genes are TRBV10-3 and TRBJ1-2; D is perhaps TRBD1 (6 bases). The V end was cut by 5 bases, the J end by 5 bases, with 12 bases between. This CDR3 region has 13 residues. In germline, CDR1 is ENHRY, CDR2 SYGVKD. The CDR3, as DNA: TGTGCCATCAGTTCAGGGGCCGGTTATGGCTACACCTTC. Its translation is CAISSGAGYGYTF.

This clonotype was observed a few times. The J gene is TRBJ2-1, the V gene TRBV6-2 or TRBV6-3; D is unresolved. Germline V lookup: CDR1 MNHEY, CDR2 SVGEGT. This CDR3 spans 15 amino acids. V was trimmed by 2 bases and J by 5 bases, leaving 13 bases between them. CDR3 region: CASSYTGVGDNEQFF. Here the CDR3 DNA reads TGTGCCAGCAGTTACACTGGGGTTGGAGACAATGAGCAGTTCTTC.

At least ten counts were recorded for this clonotype. The CDR3 region has the DNA TGTGCCAGCAGACTTCGGGAGGGGAACACTGAAGCTTTCTTT. Protein: CASRLREGNTEAFF. V is TRBV6-1 and J is TRBJ1-1; D gene ambiguous. Trimming removed 6 bases from V and 1 base from J, with 12 bases in between. The CDR3 contains 14 residues. CDR1 is MNHNS, CDR2 SASEGT, per germline.

This clonotype was found many times. This chain connects TRBV18 to TRBJ1-2; D unclear. V was shortened by 3 bases and J by 3 bases, with 14 bases between the two germline ends. This CDR3 comprises 15 residues. The germline V gene encodes CDR1 KGHSH and CDR2 LQKENI. The CDR3 DNA reads as TGTGCCAGCTCACCCGGACTCGGGGATGACTATGGCTACACCTTC. Protein: CASSPGLGDDYGYTF.

CDR3 in amino acids: CASSEDRLSTDTQYF. CDR3 DNA: TGTGCCAGCAGCGAGGACAGACTTAGCACAGATACGCAGTATTTT. The rearrangement joins TRBV7-9 to TRBJ2-3, with D possibly TRBD1 on 6 matching bases. V was shortened by 5 bases and J by 0 bases, with 12 bases between the two germline ends. The CDR3 has 15 amino acids. The germline CDR1 and CDR2 sequences are SEHNR and FQNEAQ (reference sequence).

The chain couples TRBV19 to TRBJ2-7, with D possibly TRBD2 on 5 matching bases. V dropped 4 bases and J dropped 1 base, with 8 bases sitting between them. The germline CDR1 and CDR2 sequences are LNHDA and SQIVND (reference sequence). The CDR3 is 13 amino acids. In DNA, the CDR3 is TGTGCCAGTAGTACGACGGGATCCTACGAGCAGTACGTC. Translated: CASSTTGSYEQYV.

This clonotype appeared a few times. The chain links TRBV6-1 to TRBJ2-1; 10 bases line up with TRBD2. Trimming took 7 bases from V and 9 from J; bases not matched to a gene: 12. The CDR3 covers 15 residues. CDR1 is MNHNS, CDR2 SASEGT, per germline. CDR3 in DNA: TGTGCCAGCACCCAGGACACTAGCGGGACGGTTGAGCAGTTCTTC. Its protein product is CASTQDTSGTVEQFF.

This clonotype was counted at least ten times. The CDR3 sequence: CASGLIEDRYSGETQYF. CDR3 sequence (DNA): TGTGCTAGTGGTTTGATAGAGGACAGGTACTCTGGGGAGACCCAGTACTTC. The chain carries TRBV12-5 and TRBJ2-5, with TRBD1 identical over 7 bases. Trimming at V came to 2 bases and at J to 5 bases, leaving 14 bases not matched to a gene. Looked up from germline, CDR1 is LGHNT and CDR2 is FRNRAP. There are 17 residues in the CDR3.

In this sample, this clonotype turned up many times. The chain employs TRBV6-1 and TRBJ1-4, with a tentative D call TRBD1 (6 bases). Germline V gene data show CDR1 as MNHNS and CDR2 as SASEGT. CDR3 size: 15 residues. Trimming removed 5 bases from V and 3 bases from J, with 13 bases in between. CDR3 sequence reads: CASSPTTGSNEKLFF. The CDR3 nucleotides read TGTGCCAGCAGTCCAACCACAGGGTCTAATGAAAAACTGTTTTTT.